This T cell receptor beta chain was observed in a study of blood T cell repertoires in COVID-19. Study background: From the United States, Italy and Spain came samples of acute and convalescent COVID-19. In each case, the material was cDNA or gDNA derived from T cells, B-cell-depleted T cells, or PBMCs.

The CDR3 is 16 amino acids. Germline V gene lookup returns CDR1 SGHDT and CDR2 YYEEEE. The V and J ends lost 4 bases and 0 bases, in that order; junction bases with no gene match: 6. Original processing notes: The authors estimated nucleated cell counts from reference gene primer amplification. Method: immunoSEQ multiplex PCR; TCRdb's copy keeps in-frame clones and lacks some. D and trimming were read from the DNA, whereas the V and J calls and clone size are those reported in that table. The table has over 200,000 clones, more than 70% seen once. Sequencing was performed on peripheral blood. This sequence joins TRBV5-6 and TRBJ1-4; 7 positions match TRBD1. This TCR was recovered from a woman between 50 and 59 years old with acute or convalescent COVID-19. The CDR3 DNA follows: TGTGCCAGCAGCGAGTACGGGACAGCAACTAATGAAAAACTGTTTTTT. It specifies CASSEYGTATNEKLFF.